The source of this T cell receptor beta chain is a study of blood T cell repertoires in COVID-19. Trimming at V came to 1 base and at J to 8 bases, leaving 4 bases not matched to a gene. Germline V CDR1 and CDR2: SGHVS, FQNEAQ. This CDR3 contains 14 residues. Seattle patient enrollment occurred during active infection, with longitudinal follow-up thereafter. This clone was detected once. In the authors' workflow: The authors estimated nucleated cell counts from reference gene primer amplification. Assay used: immunoSEQ multiplex PCR; TCRdb lists only in-frame clones, some missing. V and J calls and clone size are as listed in that table; D and trimming were resolved from the DNA. This sample carries around 110,000 clones, about 82% of them seen once, and the ten largest clones take approximately 6.2%.

The TCR originated in a man older than 75 with COVID-19, enrolled during active disease. V and J are TRBV7-8 and TRBJ1-4, with 7 bases identical to TRBD1. Sequencing was carried out using peripheral blood. CDR3 in DNA: TGTGCCAGCAGCTTAGATATAGGGGGCGAAAAACTGTTTTTT. Translating gives CASSLDIGGEKLFF.